These 12 T cell receptor beta chains were sequenced from one sample in a study of robustness of blood B and T cell sequencing. cDNA synthesis used template switching with a 5' universal priming oligo. The template-switch oligo carried a 12-nucleotide random UMI tagging each cDNA molecule. A single record per CDR3 protein comes from TCRdb applying MiXCR to the PCR reads. Here the sample spans approximately 3,700 distinct CDR3 sequences, around three fifths being singletons. The template for TCR beta quantification was mRNA, not genomic DNA. The sample taken for sequencing was peripheral blood. These receptors originate from a human donor in good health.

The rearrangement uses TRBV7-9 and TRBJ1-3; D is unclear. The germline V and J ends were trimmed by 2 bases and 0 bases, with 14 bases remaining between them. The CDR3 loop spans 17 amino acids. Germline CDR1 reads SEHNR; CDR2 reads FQNEAQ (reference sequence). CDR3 sequence reads: CASSLNVGISSGNTIYF. The CDR3 DNA reads as TGTGCCAGCAGCTTAAATGTAGGAATTAGCTCTGGAAACACCATATATTTT.

This clonotype was picked up a small number of times. The rearrangement joins TRBV25-1 to TRBJ2-1, with 11 positions matching TRBD2. CDR1 is MGHDK, CDR2 SYGVNS, per germline. The CDR3 consists of 17 residues. The junction had 7 bases not matched to a gene; V was cut back by 6 bases and J by 0 bases. The CDR3 region is CASRGLAGGSSYNEQFF. The CDR3 DNA reads as TGTGCCAGCAGGGGTCTAGCGGGGGGTAGCTCCTACAATGAGCAGTTCTTC. The whole variable domain, remainder taken from reference TRBV25-1 and TRBJ2-1, is EADIYQTPRYLVIGTGKKITLECSQTMGHDKMYWYQQDPGMELHLIHYSYGVNSTEKGDLSSESTVSRIRTEHFPLTLESARPSHTSQYLCASRGLAGGSSYNEQFFGPGTRLTVL.

The sample holds a few counts of this clonotype. The J gene is TRBJ2-4, the V gene TRBV29-1; 7 bases match TRBD1. The CDR3 runs 15 residues. CDR1 is SQVTM, CDR2 ANQGSEA, per germline. With V trimmed by 0 bases and J by 2 bases, 4 bases remained unmatched. The CDR3 spells CSVEETGLSKNIQYF. CDR3 in DNA: TGCAGCGTTGAAGAGACAGGGTTATCCAAAAACATTCAGTACTTC.

The chain carries TRBV11-3 and TRBJ2-7; 8 positions agree with TRBD1. The CDR3 length is 14 residues. The V segment lost 0 bases and the J segment 5 bases; nucleotides outside the gene matches: 3. Per germline, CDR1 SGHNT and CDR2 YENEEA. In DNA, the CDR3 is TGTGCCAGCAGCTTAGAAGACAGGGGACACGAGCAGTACTTC. Translated, it gives CASSLEDRGHEQYF.

CDR3 in DNA: TGCAGTGCTAGAAGGGGCGACACCGGGGAGCTGTTTTTT. This translates into CSARRGDTGELFF. The chain has TRBV20-1 and TRBJ2-2; a weak D match, TRBD1 (5 bases). CDR3 size: 13 residues. Trimming took 2 bases from V and 3 from J, leaving 7 bases between them. Germline values: CDR1 DFQATT, CDR2 SNEGSKA (reference sequence).

The CDR3 DNA reads TGTGCCATCAGCCGACGACAGGGGGATACGCAGTATTTT. Protein: CAISRRQGDTQYF. The rearrangement uses TRBV10-3 and TRBJ2-3, with 8 bases lining up with TRBD1. Trimming cost V 6 bases and J 6 bases; bases outside gene matches: 5. CDR3 size: 13 residues. CDR1 and CDR2 from the germline V gene are ENHRY and SYGVKD.

V usage is TRBV7-9 and J usage is TRBJ2-3; 11 bases agree with TRBD2. The ends lost 4 bases at V and 0 bases at J; junction bases unmatched: 18. The germline gives CDR1 SEHNR, CDR2 FQNEAQ (reference sequence). The CDR3 is 21 residues long. CDR3 bases: TGTGCCAGCAGCTCCACAAAGCTAGCGGGGGGTACTCTTTCTAGCACAGATACGCAGTATTTT. It codes for CASSSTKLAGGTLSSTDTQYF.

This clonotype was observed once. The rearrangement uses TRBV25-1 and TRBJ1-3; D possibly corresponds to TRBD1 (6 bases). The CDR3 is 14 amino acids. Germline CDR1 reads MGHDK; CDR2 reads SYGVNS. Trimming took off 4 bases at V and 4 bases at J, with 11 bases between the two ends. This CDR3 reads CASSGTGSGNTIYF. In DNA, the CDR3 is TGTGCCAGCAGTGGAACAGGGTCAGGAAACACCATATATTTT.

This clonotype was observed a handful of times. The chain carries TRBV19 and TRBJ1-5; the match to TRBD1 covers 9 bases. CDR1 LNHDA and CDR2 SQIVND come from the germline V gene (reference sequence). The CDR3 has 15 amino acids. V shed 5 bases, J shed 3 bases, and the junction held 5 bases outside the gene matches. Written as DNA, the CDR3 is TGTGCCAGTAGTCTCGGACAGGGGTTCAATCAGCCCCAGCATTTT. Translated, it gives CASSLGQGFNQPQHF.

This clonotype was found a few times. The gene calls are TRBV7-8 and TRBJ1-1, with 12 bases that match TRBD1. The CDR3 is made up of 17 amino acids. From germline, CDR1 is SGHVS and CDR2 FQNEAQ. J gave up 3 bases and V 5 bases, and 10 bases lay outside the gene matches. Written as DNA, the CDR3 is TGTGCCAGCAGCCGTTTTGGGACAGGGGGCTGGGACACTGAAGCTTTCTTT. This sequence encodes CASSRFGTGGWDTEAFF.

The gene calls are TRBV29-1 and TRBJ2-6; weak D call: TRBD2 (6 bases). The CDR3 covers 14 residues. V lost 6 bases, J lost 4 bases, and 13 bases lay in between. CDR1 and CDR2 (germline): SQVTM, ANQGSEA. CDR3 sequence reads: CSVPWEAGANVLTF. The CDR3 DNA reads TGCAGCGTGCCCTGGGAGGCGGGGGCCAACGTCCTGACTTTC.

The chain links TRBV5-1 to TRBJ1-2; tentatively, D is TRBD1 (6 bases). Between the trimmed V and J ends, which lost 0 bases and 4 bases, there was a span of 7 bases. Germline CDR1 is SGHRS and CDR2 is YFSETQ. This CDR3 spans 13 amino acids. The CDR3 spells CASSLDRAYGYTF. The CDR3, as DNA: TGCGCCAGCAGCTTGGACAGGGCCTATGGCTACACCTTC.